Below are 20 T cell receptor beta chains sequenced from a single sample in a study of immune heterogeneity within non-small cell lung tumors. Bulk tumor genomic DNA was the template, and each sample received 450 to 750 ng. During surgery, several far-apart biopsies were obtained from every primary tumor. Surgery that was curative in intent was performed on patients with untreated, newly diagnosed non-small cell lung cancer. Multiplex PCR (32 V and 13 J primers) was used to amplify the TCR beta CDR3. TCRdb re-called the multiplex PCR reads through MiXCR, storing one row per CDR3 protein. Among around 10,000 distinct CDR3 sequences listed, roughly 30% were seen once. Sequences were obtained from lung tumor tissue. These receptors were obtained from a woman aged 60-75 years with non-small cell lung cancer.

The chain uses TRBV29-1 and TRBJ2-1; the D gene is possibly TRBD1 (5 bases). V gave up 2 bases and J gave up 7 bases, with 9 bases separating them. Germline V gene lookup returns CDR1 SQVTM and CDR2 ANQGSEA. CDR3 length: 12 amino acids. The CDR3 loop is CSVEPGPNEQFF. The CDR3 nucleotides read TGCAGCGTTGAACCAGGGCCGAATGAGCAGTTCTTC.

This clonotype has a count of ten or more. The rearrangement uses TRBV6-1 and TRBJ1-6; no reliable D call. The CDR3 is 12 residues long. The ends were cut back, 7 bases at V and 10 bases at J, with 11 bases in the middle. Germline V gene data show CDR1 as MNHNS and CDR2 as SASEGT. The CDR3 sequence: CASTRVRSPLHF. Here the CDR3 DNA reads TGTGCCAGCACGAGGGTCCGCTCACCCCTCCACTTT.

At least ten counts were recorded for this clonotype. CDR3 coding DNA: TGTGCCAGCTCACCACCGGGTGTCCAGGGCCCCTATGGCTACACCTTC. Its translation is CASSPPGVQGPYGYTF. The chain has TRBV18 and TRBJ1-2; D is perhaps TRBD1 (5 bases). The V gene lost 0 bases and the J gene lost 4 bases, with 15 bases spanning the gap. The CDR3 sequence is 16 residues long. The germline CDR1 and CDR2 sequences are KGHSH and LQKENI.

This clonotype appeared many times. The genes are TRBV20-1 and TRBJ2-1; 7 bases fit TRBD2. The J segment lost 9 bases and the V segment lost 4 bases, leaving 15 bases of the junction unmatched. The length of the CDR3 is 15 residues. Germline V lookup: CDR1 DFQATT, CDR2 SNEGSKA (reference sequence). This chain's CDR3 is CSAIPGAGDWGEQFF. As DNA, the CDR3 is TGCAGTGCTATCCCCGGGGCGGGAGATTGGGGTGAGCAGTTCTTC.

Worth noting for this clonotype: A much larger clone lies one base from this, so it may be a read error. CDR3 sequence (DNA): TGCAGTGCCAGGAAGGACCTTCCGACCGGGGACCTGTTTTTT. Translation: CSARKDLPTGDLFF. V and J are TRBV20-1 and TRBJ2-2, with D possibly being TRBD1 or TRBD2 (5 bases each). There are 14 residues in the CDR3. Germline assignment: CDR1 DFQATT and CDR2 SNEGSKA (reference sequence).

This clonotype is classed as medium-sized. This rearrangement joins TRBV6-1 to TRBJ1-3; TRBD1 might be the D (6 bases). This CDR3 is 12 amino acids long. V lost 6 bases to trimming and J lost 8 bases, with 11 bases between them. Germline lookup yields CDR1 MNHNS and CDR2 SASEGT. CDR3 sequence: CASSPEGDTIYF. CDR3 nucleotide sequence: TGTGCCAGCAGCCCAGAGGGGGACACCATATATTTT.

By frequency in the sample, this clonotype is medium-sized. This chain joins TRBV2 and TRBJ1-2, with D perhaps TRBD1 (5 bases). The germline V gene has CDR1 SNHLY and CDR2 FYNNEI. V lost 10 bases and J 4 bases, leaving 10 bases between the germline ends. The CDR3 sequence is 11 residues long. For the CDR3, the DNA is TGTGCCACCCGGGACTTCTATGGCTACACCTTC. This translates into CATRDFYGYTF.

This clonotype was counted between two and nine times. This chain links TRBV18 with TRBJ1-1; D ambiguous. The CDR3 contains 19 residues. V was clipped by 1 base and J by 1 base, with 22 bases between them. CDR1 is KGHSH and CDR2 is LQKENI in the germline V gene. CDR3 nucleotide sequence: TGTGCCAGCTCACCACGGGAGGGAAGCAGTGCCGTACAGAACACTGAAGCTTTCTTT. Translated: CASSPREGSSAVQNTEAFF.

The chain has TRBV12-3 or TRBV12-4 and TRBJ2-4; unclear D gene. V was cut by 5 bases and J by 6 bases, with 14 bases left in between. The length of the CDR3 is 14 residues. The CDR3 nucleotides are TGTGCCAGCAGTCCCCCGTGGGCGGTAAACATTCAGTACTTC. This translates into CASSPPWAVNIQYF.

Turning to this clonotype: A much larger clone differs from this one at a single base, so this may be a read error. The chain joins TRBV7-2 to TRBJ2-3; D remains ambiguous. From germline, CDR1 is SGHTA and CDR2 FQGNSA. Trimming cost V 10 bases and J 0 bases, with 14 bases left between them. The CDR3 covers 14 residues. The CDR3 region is CAITHTSSTDTQYF. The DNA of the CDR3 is TGTGCCATCACCCACACTTCTAGCACAGATACGCAGTATTTT. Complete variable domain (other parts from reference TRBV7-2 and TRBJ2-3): GAGVSQSPSNKVTEKGKDVELRCDPISGHTALYWYRQSLGQGLEFLIYFQGNSAPDKSGLPSDRFSAERTGGSVSTLTIQRTQQEDSAVYLCAITHTSSTDTQYFGPGTRLTVL.

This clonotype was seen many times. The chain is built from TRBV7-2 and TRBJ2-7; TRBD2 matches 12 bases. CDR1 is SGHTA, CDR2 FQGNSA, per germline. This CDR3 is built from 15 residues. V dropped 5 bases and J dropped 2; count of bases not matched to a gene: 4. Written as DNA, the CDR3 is TGTGCCAGCAGCCCCACTAGCGGGGGGACCTACGAGCAGTACTTC. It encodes CASSPTSGGTYEQYF.

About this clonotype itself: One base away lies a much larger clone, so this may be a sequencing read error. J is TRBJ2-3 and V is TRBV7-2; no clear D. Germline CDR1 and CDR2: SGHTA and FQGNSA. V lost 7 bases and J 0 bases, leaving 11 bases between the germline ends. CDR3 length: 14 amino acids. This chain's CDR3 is CASNHTSSTDTQYF. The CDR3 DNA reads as TGTGCCAGCAACCACACTTCTAGCACAGATACGCAGTATTTT.

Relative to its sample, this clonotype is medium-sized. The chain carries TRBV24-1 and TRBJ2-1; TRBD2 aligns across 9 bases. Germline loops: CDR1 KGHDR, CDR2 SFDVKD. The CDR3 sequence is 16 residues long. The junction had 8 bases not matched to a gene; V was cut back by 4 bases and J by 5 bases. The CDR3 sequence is CATSEPLAGAHNEQFF. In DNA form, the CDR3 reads TGTGCCACCAGTGAACCATTAGCGGGAGCCCACAATGAGCAGTTCTTC.

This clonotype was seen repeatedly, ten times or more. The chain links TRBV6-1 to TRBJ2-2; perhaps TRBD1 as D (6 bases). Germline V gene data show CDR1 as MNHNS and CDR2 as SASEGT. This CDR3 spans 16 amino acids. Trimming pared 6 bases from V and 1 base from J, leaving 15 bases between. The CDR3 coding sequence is TGTGCCAGCAGCCCCCAGGGGTTCAGGAACACCGGGGAGCTGTTTTTT. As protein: CASSPQGFRNTGELFF.

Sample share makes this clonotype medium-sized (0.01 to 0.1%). The CDR3 region is CSATGSRGYEQYF. CDR3 DNA: TGCAGTGCCACAGGGTCTCGGGGGTACGAGCAGTACTTC. The chain has TRBV20-1 and TRBJ2-7; either TRBD1 or TRBD2 may supply D (6 bases each). CDR3 length equals 13 residues. V was trimmed by 6 bases and J by 4 bases, leaving 16 bases between them. The V gene's germline CDR1 is DFQATT and CDR2 SNEGSKA (reference sequence).

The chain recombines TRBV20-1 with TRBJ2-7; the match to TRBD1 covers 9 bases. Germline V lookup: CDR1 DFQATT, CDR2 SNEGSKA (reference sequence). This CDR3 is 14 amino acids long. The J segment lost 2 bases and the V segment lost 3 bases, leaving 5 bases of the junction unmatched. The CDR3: CSARGRQGAYEQYF. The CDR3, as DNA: TGCAGTGCTAGGGGAAGACAGGGGGCCTACGAGCAGTACTTC.

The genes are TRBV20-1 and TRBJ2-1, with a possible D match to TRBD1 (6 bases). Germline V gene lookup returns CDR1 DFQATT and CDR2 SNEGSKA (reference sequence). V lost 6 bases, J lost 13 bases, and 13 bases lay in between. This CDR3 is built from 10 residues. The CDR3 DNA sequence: TGCAGTGCCACCTGGACAGCACAGTTCTTC. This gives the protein CSATWTAQFF.

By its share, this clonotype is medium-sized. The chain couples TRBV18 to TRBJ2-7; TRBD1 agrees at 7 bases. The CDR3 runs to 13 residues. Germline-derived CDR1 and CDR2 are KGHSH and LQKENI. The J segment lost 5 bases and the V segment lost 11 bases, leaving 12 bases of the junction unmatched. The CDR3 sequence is CASSGAGGHEQYF. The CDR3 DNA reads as TGTGCCTCCTCGGGTGCAGGGGGTCACGAGCAGTACTTC. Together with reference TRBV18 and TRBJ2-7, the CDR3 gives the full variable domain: NAGVMQNPRHLVRRRGQEARLRCSPMKGHSHVYWYRQLPEEGLKFMVYLQKENIIDESGMPKERFSAEFPKEGPSILRIQQVVRGDSAAYFCASSGAGGHEQYFGPGTRLTVT.

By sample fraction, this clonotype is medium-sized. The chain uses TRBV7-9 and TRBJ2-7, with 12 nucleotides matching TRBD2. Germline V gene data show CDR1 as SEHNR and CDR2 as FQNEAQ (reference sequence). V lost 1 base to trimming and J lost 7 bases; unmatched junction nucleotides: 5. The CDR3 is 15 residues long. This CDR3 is CASSLETSGGREQYF. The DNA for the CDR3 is TGTGCCAGCAGCTTAGAGACTAGCGGGGGCCGGGAGCAGTACTTC.

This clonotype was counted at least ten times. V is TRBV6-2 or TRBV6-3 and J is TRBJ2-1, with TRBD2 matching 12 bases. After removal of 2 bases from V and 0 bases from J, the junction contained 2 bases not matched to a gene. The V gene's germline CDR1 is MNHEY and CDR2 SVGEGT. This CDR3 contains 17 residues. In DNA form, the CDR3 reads TGTGCCAGCAGTTACACTAGCGGGAGGAGCTCCTACAATGAGCAGTTCTTC. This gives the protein CASSYTSGRSSYNEQFF.